This T cell receptor beta chain was sequenced for a study of blood T cell repertoires in COVID-19. Study-wide context: Whether acute or convalescent, the COVID-19 samples came from the United States, Italy and Spain.

Clones were sequenced by immunoSEQ multiplex PCR, and TCRdb holds only the in-frame ones, with some missing. This repertoire shows tens of thousands of clones, roughly 88% found once; its top ten account for almost 8%. The CDR3 has 14 amino acids. Germline assignment: CDR1 MDHEN and CDR2 SYDVKM. J was trimmed by 6 bases and V by 3 bases; bases with no gene match: 5. The sequenced sample consisted of peripheral blood. The V and J genes are TRBV28 and TRBJ2-1, with TRBD2 matching 7 bases. This receptor was identified in a man aged 45 to 65 with acute or convalescent COVID-19. The CDR3 loop is CASSFGGGLNEQFF. CDR3 DNA: TGTGCCAGCAGTTTCGGGGGAGGGCTCAATGAGCAGTTCTTC. Together with reference TRBV28 and TRBJ2-1, the CDR3 gives the full variable domain: DVKVTQSSRYLVKRTGEKVFLECVQDMDHENMFWYRQDPGLGLRLIYFSYDVKMKEKGDIPEGYSVSREKKERFSLILESASTNQTSMYLCASSFGGGLNEQFFGPGTRLTVL.